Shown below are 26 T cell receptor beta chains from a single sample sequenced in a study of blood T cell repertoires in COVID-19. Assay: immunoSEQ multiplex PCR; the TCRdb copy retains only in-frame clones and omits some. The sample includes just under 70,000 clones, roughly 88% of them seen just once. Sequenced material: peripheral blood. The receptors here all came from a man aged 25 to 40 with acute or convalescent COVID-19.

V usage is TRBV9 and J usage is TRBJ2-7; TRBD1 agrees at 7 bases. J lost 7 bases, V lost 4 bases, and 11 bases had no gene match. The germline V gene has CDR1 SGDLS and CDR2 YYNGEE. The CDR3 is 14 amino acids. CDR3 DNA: TGTGCCAGCAGCCCGAAGGACAGGCCTCGGGAGCAGTACTTC. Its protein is CASSPKDRPREQYF.

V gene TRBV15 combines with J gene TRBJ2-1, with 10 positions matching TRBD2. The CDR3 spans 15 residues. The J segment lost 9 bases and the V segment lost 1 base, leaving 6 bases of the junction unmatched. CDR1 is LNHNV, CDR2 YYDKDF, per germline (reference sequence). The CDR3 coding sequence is TGTGCCACCAGCAGAGGTGCGGGACTAGCGATTGAGCAGTTCTTC. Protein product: CATSRGAGLAIEQFF.

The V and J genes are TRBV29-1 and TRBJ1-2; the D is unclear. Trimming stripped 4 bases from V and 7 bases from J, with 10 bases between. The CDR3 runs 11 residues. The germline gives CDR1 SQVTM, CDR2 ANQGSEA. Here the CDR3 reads CSVVGSAGYTF. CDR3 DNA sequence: TGCAGCGTTGTAGGGAGCGCTGGCTACACCTTC.

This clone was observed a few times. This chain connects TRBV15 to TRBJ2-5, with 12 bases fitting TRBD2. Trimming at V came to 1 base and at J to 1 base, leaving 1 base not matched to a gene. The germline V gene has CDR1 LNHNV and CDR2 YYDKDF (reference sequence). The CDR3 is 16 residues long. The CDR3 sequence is CATSRGTSGAQETQYF. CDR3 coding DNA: TGTGCCACCAGCAGAGGGACTAGCGGGGCCCAAGAGACCCAGTACTTC. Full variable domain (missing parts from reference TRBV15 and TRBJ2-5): DAMVIQNPRYQVTQFGKPVTLSCSQTLNHNVMYWYQQKSSQAPKLLFHYYDKDFNNEADTPDNFQSRRPNTSFCFLDIRSPGLGDTAMYLCATSRGTSGAQETQYFGPGTRLLVL.

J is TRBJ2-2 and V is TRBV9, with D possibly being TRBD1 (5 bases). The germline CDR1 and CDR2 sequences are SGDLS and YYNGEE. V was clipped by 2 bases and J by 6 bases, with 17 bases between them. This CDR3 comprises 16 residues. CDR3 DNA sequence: TGTGCCAGCAGCGTGACAGTTAACAATGGCGCCGGGGAGCTGTTTTTT. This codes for CASSVTVNNGAGELFF.

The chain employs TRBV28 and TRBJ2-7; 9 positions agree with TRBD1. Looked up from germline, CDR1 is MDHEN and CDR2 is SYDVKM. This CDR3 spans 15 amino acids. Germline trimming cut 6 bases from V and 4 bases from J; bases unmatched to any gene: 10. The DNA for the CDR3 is TGTGCCAGCAGCCGGGACAGGGCGGACGATTACGAGCAGTACTTC. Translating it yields CASSRDRADDYEQYF.

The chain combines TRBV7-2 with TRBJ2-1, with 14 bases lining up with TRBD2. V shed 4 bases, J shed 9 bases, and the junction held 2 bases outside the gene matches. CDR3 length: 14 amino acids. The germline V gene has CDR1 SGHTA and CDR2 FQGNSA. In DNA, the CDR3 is TGTGCCAGCAGCTCCGGGACTAGCGGGAGTGAGCAGTTCTTC. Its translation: CASSSGTSGSEQFF.

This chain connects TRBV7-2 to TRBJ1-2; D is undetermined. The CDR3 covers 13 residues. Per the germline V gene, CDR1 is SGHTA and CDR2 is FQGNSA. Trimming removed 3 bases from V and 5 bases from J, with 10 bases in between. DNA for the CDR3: TGTGCCAGCAGCTTGAGCCAGGATTATGGCTACACCTTC. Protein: CASSLSQDYGYTF.

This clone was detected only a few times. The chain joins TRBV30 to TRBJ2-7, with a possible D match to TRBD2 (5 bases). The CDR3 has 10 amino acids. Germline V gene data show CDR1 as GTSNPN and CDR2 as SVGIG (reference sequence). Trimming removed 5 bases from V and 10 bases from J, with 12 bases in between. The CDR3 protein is CAWGPREQYF. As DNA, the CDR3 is TGTGCCTGGGGTCCCCGGGAACAGTACTTC.

CDR3 DNA: TGCGCCAGCAGCTTGCCTCGACTAGCGGGAGAGGGTGAGCAGTTCTTC. Protein sequence: CASSLPRLAGEGEQFF. The chain has TRBV5-1 and TRBJ2-1; 12 positions agree with TRBD2. Germline CDR1 is SGHRS and CDR2 is YFSETQ. The length of the CDR3 is 16 residues. Trimming at V came to 1 base and at J to 9 bases, leaving 8 bases not matched to a gene.

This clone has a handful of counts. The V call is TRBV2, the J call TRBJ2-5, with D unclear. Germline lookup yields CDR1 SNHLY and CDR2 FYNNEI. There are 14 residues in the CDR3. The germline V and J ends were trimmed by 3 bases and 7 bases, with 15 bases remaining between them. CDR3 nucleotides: TGTGCCAGCAGTGATAGTGGCGGCCTGGCGACCCAGTACTTC. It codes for CASSDSGGLATQYF.

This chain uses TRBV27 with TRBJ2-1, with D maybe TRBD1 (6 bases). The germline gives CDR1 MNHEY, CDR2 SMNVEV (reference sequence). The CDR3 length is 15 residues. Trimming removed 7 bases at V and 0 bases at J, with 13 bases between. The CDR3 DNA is TGTGCCAGCACCCCGAGAGGGGGCTCCTACAATGAGCAGTTCTTC. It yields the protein CASTPRGGSYNEQFF.

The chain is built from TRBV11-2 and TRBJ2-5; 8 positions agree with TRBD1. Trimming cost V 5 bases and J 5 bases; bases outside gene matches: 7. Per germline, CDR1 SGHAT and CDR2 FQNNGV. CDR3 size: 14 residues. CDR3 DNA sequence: TGTGCCAGCAGCCCGACAGGGGCCGGGGAGACCCAGTACTTC. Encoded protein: CASSPTGAGETQYF.

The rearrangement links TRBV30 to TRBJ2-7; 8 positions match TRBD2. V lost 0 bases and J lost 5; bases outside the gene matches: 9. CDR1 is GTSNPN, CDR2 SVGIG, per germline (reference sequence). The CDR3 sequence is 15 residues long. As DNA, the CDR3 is TGTGCCTGGAGTGTCGGGACTAGTATGAGCAACGAGCAGTACTTC. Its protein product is CAWSVGTSMSNEQYF.

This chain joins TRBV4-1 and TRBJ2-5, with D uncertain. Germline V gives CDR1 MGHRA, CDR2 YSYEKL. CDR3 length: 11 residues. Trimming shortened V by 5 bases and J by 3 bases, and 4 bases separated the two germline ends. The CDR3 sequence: CASSSKETQYF. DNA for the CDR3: TGCGCCAGCAGCTCAAAAGAGACCCAGTACTTC.

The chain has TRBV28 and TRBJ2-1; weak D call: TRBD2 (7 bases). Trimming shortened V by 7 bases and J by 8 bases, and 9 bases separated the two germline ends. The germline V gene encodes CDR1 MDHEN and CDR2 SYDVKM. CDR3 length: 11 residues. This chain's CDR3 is CASMGGHEQFF. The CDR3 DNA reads TGTGCCAGCATGGGGGGGCATGAGCAGTTCTTC.

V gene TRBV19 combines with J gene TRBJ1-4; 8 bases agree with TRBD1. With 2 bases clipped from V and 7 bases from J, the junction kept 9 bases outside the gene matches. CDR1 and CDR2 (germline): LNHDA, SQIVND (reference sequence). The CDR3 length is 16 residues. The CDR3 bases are TGTGCCAGTAGTATATCCCGGACAGGGTTGGCTGAAAAACTGTTTTTT. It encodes CASSISRTGLAEKLFF.

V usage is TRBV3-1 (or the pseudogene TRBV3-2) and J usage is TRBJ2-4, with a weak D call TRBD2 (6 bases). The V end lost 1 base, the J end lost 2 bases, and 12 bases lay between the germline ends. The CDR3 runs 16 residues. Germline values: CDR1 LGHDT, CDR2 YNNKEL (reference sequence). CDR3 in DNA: TGTGCCAGCAGCCAAGGGCTGGGGGGACCCAAAAACATTCAGTACTTC. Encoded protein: CASSQGLGGPKNIQYF.

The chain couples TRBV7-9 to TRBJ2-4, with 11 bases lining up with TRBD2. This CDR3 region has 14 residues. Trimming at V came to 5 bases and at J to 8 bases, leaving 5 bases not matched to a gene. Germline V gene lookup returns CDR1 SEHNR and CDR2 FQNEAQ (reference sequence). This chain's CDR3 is CASSPLAGVDIQYF. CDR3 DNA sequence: TGTGCCAGCAGCCCACTAGCGGGAGTAGACATTCAGTACTTC.

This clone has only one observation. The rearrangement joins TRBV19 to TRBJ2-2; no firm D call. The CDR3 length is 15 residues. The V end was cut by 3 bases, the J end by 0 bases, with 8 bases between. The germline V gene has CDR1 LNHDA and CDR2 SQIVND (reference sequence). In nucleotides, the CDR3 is TGTGCCAGTAGTATCTCAAGCGCGAACACCGGGGAGCTGTTTTTT. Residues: CASSISSANTGELFF.

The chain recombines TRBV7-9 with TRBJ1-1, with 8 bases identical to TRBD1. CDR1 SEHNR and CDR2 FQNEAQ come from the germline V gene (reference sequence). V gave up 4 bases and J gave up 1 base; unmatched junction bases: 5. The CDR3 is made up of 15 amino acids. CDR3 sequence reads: CASSSRTGPNTEAFF. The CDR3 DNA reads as TGTGCCAGCAGCTCGAGGACAGGGCCGAACACTGAAGCTTTCTTT.

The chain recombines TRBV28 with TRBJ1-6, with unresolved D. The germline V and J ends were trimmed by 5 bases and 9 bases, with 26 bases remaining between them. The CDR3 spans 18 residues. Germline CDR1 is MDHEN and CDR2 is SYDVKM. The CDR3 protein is CASSELGRRDFRGSPLHF. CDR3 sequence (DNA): TGTGCCAGCAGTGAGCTTGGGAGGCGAGACTTCAGAGGTTCACCCCTCCACTTT.

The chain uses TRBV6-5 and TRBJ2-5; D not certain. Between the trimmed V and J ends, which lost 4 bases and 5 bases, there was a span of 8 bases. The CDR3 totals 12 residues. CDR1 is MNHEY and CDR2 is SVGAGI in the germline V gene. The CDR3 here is CASSSKRETQYF. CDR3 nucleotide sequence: TGTGCCAGCAGTTCTAAGAGGGAGACCCAGTACTTC.

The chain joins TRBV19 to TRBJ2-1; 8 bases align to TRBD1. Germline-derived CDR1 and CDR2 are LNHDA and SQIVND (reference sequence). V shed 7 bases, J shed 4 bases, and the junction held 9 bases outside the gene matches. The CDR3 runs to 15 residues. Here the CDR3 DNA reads TGTGCCAGTACCAGGACAGGGTGGGAGTACAATGAGCAGTTCTTC. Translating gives CASTRTGWEYNEQFF.

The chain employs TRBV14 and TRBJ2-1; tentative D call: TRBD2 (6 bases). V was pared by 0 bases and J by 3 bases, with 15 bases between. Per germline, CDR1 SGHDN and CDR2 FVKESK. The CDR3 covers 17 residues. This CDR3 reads CASSQDLGGKGYNEQFF. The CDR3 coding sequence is TGTGCCAGCAGCCAAGATTTGGGCGGGAAAGGCTACAATGAGCAGTTCTTC.

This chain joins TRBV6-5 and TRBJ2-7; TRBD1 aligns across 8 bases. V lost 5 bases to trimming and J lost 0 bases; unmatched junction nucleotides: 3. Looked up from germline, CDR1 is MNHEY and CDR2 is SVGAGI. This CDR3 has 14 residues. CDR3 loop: CASSPDRASYEQYF. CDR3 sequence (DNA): TGTGCCAGCAGTCCGGACAGGGCCTCCTACGAGCAGTACTTC.